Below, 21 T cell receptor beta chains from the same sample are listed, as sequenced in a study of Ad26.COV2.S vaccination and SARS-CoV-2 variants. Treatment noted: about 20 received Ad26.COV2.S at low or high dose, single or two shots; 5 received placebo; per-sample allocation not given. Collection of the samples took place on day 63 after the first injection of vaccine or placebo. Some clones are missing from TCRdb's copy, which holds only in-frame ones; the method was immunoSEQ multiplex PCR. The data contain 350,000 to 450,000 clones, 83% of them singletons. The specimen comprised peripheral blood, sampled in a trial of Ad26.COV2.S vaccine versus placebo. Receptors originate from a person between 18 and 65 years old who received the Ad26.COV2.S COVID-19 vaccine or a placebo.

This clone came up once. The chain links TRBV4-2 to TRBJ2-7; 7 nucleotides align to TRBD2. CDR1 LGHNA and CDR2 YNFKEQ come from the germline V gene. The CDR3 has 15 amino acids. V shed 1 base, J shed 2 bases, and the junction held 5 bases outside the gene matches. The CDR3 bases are TGTGCCAGCAGCCAAGGACTAGCCGTAACCTACGAGCAGTACTTC. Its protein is CASSQGLAVTYEQYF.

CDR3 amino acids: CASNVTLGGVLLPTDTQYF. The CDR3 DNA is TGTGCCAGCAACGTCACTCTCGGGGGGGTACTACTACCCACAGATACGCAGTATTTT. The V call is TRBV11-2, the J call TRBJ2-3; 8 positions agree with TRBD2. The CDR3 sequence is 19 residues long. The V segment lost 7 bases and the J segment 2 bases; nucleotides outside the gene matches: 20. CDR1 SGHAT and CDR2 FQNNGV come from the germline V gene.

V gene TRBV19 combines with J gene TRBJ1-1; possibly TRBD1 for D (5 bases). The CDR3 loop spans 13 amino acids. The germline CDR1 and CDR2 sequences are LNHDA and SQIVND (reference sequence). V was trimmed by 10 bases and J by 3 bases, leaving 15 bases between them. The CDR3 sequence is CATWDGMYTEAFF. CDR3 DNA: TGTGCCACCTGGGACGGAATGTACACTGAAGCTTTCTTT. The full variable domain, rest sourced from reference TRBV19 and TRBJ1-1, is DGGITQSPKYLFRKEGQNVTLSCEQNLNHDAMYWYRQDPGQGLRLIYYSQIVNDFQKGDIAEGYSVSREKKESFPLTVTSAQKNPTAFYLCATWDGMYTEAFFGQGTRLTVV.

CDR3 in amino acids: CASRGAGGATQYF. The CDR3 DNA reads TGTGCCAGCAGGGGAGCGGGAGGCGCGACCCAGTACTTC. The V call is TRBV6-5, the J call TRBJ2-5, with 9 nucleotides matching TRBD2. This CDR3 is built from 13 residues. V lost 6 bases and J lost 7; bases outside the gene matches: 6. CDR1 is MNHEY, CDR2 SVGAGI, per germline.

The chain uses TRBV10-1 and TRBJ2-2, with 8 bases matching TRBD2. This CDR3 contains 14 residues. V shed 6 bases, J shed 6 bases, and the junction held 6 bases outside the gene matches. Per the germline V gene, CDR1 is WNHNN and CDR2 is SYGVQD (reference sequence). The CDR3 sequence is CASSGRAGAGELFF. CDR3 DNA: TGCGCCAGCAGCGGGAGGGCCGGGGCCGGGGAGCTGTTTTTT.

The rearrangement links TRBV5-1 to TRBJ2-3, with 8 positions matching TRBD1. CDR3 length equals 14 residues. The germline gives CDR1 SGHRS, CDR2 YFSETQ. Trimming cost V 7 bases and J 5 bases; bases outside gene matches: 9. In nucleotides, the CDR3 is TGCGCCAGCTCAGGGGGCGCTGGTAAAGATACGCAGTATTTT. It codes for CASSGGAGKDTQYF.

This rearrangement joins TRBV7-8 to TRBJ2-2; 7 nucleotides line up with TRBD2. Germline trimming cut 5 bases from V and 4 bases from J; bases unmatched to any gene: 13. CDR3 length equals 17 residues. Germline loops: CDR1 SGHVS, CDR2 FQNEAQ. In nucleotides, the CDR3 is TGTGCCAGCAGCCAAACCACGGGGGGACTTCCCACCGGGGAGCTGTTTTTT. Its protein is CASSQTTGGLPTGELFF.

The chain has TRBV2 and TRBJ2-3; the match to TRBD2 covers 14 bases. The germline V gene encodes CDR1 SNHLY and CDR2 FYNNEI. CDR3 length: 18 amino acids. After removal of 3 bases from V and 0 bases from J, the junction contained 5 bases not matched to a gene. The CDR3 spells CASSDAGLAGASTDTQYF. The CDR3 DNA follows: TGTGCCAGCAGTGACGCGGGACTAGCGGGAGCTAGCACAGATACGCAGTATTTT.

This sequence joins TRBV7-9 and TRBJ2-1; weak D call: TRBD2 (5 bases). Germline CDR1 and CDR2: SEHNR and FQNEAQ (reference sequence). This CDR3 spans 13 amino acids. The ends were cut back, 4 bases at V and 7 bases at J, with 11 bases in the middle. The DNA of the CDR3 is TGTGCCAGCAGCTGGGGAGCTGGGAATGAGCAGTTCTTC. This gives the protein CASSWGAGNEQFF. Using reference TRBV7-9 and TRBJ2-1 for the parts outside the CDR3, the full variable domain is DTGVSQNPRHKITKRGQNVTFRCDPISEHNRLYWYRQTLGQGPEFLTYFQNEAQLEKSRLLSDRFSAERPKGSFSTLEIQRTEQGDSAMYLCASSWGAGNEQFFGPGTRLTVL.

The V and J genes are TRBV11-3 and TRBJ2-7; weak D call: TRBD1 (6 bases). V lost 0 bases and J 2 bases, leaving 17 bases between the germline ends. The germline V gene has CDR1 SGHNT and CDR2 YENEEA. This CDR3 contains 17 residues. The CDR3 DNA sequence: TGTGCCAGCAGCTTAGAGTTAACAGGGTACAAGGCCTACGAGCAGTACTTC. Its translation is CASSLELTGYKAYEQYF.

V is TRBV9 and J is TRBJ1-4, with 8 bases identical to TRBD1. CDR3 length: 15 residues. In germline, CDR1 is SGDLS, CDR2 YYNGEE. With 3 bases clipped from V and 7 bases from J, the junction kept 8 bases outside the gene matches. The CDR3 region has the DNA TGTGCCAGCAGCGCCTTGCAGGGGGCAGGTGAAAAACTGTTTTTT. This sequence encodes CASSALQGAGEKLFF.

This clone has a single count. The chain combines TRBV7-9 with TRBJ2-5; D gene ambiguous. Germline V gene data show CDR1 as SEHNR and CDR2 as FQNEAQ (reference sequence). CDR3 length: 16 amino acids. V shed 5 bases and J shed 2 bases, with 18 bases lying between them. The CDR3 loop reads CASSPSSGLGQETQYF. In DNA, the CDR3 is TGTGCCAGCAGCCCCTCATCTGGATTGGGTCAAGAGACCCAGTACTTC.

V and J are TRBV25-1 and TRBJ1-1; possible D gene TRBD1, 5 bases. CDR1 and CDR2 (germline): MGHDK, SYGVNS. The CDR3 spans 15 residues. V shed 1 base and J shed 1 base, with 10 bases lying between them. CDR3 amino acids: CASSEFGGGNTEAFF. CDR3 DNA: TGTGCCAGCAGTGAATTTGGGGGGGGGAACACTGAAGCTTTCTTT. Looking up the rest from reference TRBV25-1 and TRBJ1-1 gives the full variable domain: EADIYQTPRYLVIGTGKKITLECSQTMGHDKMYWYQQDPGMELHLIHYSYGVNSTEKGDLSSESTVSRIRTEHFPLTLESARPSHTSQYLCASSEFGGGNTEAFFGQGTRLTVV.

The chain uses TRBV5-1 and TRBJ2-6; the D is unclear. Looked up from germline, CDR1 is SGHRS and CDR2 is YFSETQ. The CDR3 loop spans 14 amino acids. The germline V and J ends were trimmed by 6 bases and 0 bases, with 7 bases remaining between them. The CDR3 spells CASKQSSGANVLTF. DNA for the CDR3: TGCGCCAGCAAACAGAGCTCTGGGGCCAACGTCCTGACTTTC.

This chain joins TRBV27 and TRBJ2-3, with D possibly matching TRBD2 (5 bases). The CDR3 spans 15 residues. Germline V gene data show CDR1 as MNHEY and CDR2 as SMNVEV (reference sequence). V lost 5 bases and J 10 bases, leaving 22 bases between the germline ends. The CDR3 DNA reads TGTGCCAGCAGTCCAAACGGACTGAGAGGTAGTCCGCAGTATTTT. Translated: CASSPNGLRGSPQYF.

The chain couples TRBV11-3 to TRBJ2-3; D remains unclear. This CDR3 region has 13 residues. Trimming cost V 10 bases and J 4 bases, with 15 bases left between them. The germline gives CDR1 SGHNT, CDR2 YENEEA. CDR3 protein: CATPTPLPDTQYF. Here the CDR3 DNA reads TGTGCCACCCCTACCCCCCTGCCAGATACGCAGTATTTT.

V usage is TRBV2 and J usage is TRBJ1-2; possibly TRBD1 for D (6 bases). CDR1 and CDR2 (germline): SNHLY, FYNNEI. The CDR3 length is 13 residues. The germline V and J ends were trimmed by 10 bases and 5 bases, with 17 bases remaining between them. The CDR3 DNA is TGTGCCATACTGGGGGGGGCGGGATATGGCTACACCTTC. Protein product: CAILGGAGYGYTF.

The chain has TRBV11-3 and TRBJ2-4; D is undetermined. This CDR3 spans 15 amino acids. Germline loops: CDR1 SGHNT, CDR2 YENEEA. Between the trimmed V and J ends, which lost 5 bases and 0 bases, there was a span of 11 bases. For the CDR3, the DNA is TGTGCCAGCAGCCCCCCCCGACGAGCCAAAAACATTCAGTACTTC. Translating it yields CASSPPRRAKNIQYF.

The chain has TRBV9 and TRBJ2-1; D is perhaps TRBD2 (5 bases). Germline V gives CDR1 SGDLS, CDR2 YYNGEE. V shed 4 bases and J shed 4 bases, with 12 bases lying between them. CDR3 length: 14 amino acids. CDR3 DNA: TGTGCCAGCAGCACTAGGCAAGGGTACAATGAGCAGTTCTTC. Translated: CASSTRQGYNEQFF.

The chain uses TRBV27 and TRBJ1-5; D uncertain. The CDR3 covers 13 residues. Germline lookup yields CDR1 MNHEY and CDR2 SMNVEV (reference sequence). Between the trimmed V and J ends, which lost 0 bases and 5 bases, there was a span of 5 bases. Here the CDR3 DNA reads TGTGCCAGCAGTTTATCATGGGATCAGCCCCAGCATTTT. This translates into CASSLSWDQPQHF.

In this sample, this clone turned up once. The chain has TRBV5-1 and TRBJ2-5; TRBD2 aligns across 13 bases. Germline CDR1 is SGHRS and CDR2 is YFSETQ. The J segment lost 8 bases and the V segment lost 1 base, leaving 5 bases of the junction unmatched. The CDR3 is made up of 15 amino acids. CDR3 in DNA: TGCGCCAGCAGCTTGAGGACTAGCGGGAGTGAAACCCAGTACTTC. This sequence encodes CASSLRTSGSETQYF.